This T cell receptor beta chain is from a study of regulatory T cells in long-lasting Graves disease. Across the whole study: The study enrolled newly diagnosed Graves' patients on antithyroid drugs under 3 months.

Through Arm-PCR of CDR3 regions and iRepertoire HTBI primers, TCR beta libraries were built. TCRdb re-called the multiplex PCR reads with MiXCR, one entry per CDR3 protein. The sample has approximately 460,000 distinct CDR3 sequences; approximately 16% are singletons. In this sample, this clonotype turned up a few times. Regarding time point: newly diagnosed GD, antithyroid drugs for less than 3 months. With RNA extracted from PBMCs as input, the TCR library was made. Germline V lookup: CDR1 SQVTM, CDR2 ANQGSEA. This CDR3 comprises 15 residues. The V end was cut by 7 bases, the J end by 5 bases, with 20 bases between. The same sample was also used in a study of T cells in Graves' hyperthyroidism and ophthalmopathy. That study reports: During a first-round RT-PCR of the TCR CDR3, the HTBI primer set was used. Blood also carried most thyroid clonotypes expanded above 0.001.

This specimen was peripheral blood mononuclear cells (PBMCs), taken at new diagnosis, from a patient treated with antithyroid drugs. The V gene is TRBV29-1, the J gene TRBJ2-2; possible D gene TRBD1, 5 bases. This TCR was sampled from a woman between 25 and 40 years old with Graves disease. Here the CDR3 reads CSATADNPRTGELFF. The CDR3 region has the DNA TGCAGCGCCACGGCGGACAACCCAAGAACCGGGGAGCTGTTTTTT.